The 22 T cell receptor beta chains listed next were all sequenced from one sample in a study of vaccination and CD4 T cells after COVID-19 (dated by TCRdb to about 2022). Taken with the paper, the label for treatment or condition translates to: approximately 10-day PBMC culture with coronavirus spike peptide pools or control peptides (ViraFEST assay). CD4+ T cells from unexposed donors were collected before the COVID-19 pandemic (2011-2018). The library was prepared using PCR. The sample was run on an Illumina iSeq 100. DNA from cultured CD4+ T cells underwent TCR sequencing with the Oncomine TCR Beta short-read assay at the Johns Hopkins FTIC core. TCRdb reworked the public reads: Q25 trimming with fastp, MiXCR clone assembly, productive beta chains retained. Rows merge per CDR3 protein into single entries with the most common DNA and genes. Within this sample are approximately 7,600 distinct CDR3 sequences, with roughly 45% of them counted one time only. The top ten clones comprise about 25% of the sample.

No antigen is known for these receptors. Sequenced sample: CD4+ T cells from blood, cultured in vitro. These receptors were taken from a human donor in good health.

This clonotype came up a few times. CDR3 sequence reads: CSARGPGYYGYTF. CDR3 coding DNA: TGCAGTGCTAGAGGTCCAGGATACTATGGCTACACCTTC. This chain uses TRBV20-1 with TRBJ1-2; D not resolved. Between the trimmed V and J ends, which lost 1 base and 3 bases, there was a span of 9 bases. CDR3 length: 13 residues. The germline CDR1 and CDR2 sequences are DFQATT and SNEGSKA (reference sequence).

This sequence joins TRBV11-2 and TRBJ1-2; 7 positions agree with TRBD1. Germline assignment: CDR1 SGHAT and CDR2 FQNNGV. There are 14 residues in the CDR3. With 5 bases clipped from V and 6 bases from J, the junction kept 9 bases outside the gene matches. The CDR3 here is CASSLQTGWDGYTF. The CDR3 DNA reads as TGTGCCAGCAGCCTACAGACAGGGTGGGATGGCTACACCTTC.

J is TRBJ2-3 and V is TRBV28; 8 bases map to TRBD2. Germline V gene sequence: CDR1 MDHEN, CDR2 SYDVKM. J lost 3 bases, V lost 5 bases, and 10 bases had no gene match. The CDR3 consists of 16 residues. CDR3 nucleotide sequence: TGTGCCAGCAGTCCTGATAAAGCGGGGGTTACAGATACGCAGTATTTT. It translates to CASSPDKAGVTDTQYF.

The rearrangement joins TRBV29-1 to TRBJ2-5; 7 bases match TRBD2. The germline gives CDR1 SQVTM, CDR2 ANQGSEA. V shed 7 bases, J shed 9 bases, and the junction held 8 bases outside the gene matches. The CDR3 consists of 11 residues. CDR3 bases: TGCAGCGCGGGGGAGGGAACCTCCCAGTACTTC. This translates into CSAGEGTSQYF.

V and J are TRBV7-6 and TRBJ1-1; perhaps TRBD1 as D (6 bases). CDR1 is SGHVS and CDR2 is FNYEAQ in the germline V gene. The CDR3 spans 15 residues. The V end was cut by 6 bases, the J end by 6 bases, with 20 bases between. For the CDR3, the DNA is TGTGCCAGCAGTTTTTCCGCAGGGGTTCGCGCTGAAGCTTTCTTT. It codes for CASSFSAGVRAEAFF.

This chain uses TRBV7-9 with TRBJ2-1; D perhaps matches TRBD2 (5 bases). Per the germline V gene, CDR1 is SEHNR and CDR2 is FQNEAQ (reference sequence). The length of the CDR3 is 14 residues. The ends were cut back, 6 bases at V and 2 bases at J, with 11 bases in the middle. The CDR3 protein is CASRRTLAYNEQFF. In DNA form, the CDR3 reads TGTGCCAGCAGGCGGACTTTGGCCTACAATGAGCAGTTCTTC.

The CDR3 region has the DNA TGTGCCAGCAGTCCGGGCCATGTTGTCGAGCAGTACTTC. It yields the protein CASSPGHVVEQYF. The chain employs TRBV12-3 or TRBV12-4 and TRBJ2-7, with no clear D. Trimming shortened V by 5 bases and J by 6 bases, and 14 bases separated the two germline ends. CDR3 size: 13 residues.

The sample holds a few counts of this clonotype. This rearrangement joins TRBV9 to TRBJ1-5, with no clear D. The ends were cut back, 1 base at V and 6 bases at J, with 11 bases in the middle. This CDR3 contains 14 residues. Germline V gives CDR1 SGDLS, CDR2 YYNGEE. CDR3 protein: CASSVYKTGQPQHF. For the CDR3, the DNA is TGTGCCAGCAGCGTATATAAAACGGGTCAGCCCCAGCATTTT.

As DNA, the CDR3 is TGCAGTGCTCCCCTCCCACAGGGGGCGGGATACTATGGCTACACCTTC. This translates into CSAPLPQGAGYYGYTF. The gene calls are TRBV20-1 and TRBJ1-2, with 9 bases matching TRBD1. The germline gives CDR1 DFQATT, CDR2 SNEGSKA (reference sequence). J lost 3 bases, V lost 5 bases, and 13 bases had no gene match. The CDR3 sequence is 16 residues long.

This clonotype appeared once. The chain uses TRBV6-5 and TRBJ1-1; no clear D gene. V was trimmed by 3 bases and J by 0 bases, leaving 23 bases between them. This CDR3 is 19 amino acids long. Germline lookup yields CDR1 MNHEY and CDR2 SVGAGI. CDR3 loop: CASSYSPKSAAGLNTEAFF. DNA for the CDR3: TGTGCCAGCAGTTATTCTCCCAAATCGGCCGCAGGTCTGAACACTGAAGCTTTCTTT.

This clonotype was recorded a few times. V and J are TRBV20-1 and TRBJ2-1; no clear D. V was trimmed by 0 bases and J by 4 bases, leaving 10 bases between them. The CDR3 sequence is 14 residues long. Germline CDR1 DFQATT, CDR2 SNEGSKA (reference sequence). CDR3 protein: CSARDAGPYNEQFF. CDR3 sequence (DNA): TGCAGTGCTAGAGATGCCGGTCCTTACAATGAGCAGTTCTTC.

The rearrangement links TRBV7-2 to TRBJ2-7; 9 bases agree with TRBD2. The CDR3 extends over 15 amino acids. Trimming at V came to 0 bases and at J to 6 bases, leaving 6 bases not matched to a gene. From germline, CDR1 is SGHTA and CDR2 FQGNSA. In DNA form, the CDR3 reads TGTGCCAGCAGCTTAGCGGCAGCGGGGGGACTCGAGCAGTACTTC. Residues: CASSLAAAGGLEQYF.

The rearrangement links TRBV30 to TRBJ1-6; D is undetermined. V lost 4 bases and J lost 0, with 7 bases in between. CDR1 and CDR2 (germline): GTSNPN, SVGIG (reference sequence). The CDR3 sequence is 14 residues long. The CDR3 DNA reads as TGTGCCTGGACGAGGAGCTCCTATAATTCACCCCTCCACTTT. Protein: CAWTRSSYNSPLHF.

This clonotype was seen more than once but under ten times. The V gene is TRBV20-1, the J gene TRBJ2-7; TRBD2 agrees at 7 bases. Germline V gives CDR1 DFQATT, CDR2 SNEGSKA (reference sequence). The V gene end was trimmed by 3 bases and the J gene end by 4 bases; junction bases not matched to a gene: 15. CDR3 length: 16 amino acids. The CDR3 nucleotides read TGCAGTGCTAGTAAAGTGCGGGCGGGAGTAGGGTACGAGCAGTACTTC. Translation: CSASKVRAGVGYEQYF.

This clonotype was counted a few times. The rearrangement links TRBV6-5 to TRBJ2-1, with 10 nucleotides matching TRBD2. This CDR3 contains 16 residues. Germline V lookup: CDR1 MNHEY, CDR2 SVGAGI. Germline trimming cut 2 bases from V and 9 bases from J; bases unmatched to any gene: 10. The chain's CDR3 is CASSYLAGVRGGEQFF. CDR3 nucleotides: TGTGCCAGCAGTTACCTAGCGGGAGTGCGCGGGGGTGAGCAGTTCTTC.

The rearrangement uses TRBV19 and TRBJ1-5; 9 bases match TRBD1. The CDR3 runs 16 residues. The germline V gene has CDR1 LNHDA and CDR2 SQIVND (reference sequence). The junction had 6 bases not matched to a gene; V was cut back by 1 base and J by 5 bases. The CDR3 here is CASSIGWTGEHQPQHF. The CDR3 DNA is TGTGCCAGTAGTATAGGGTGGACAGGGGAACATCAGCCCCAGCATTTT.

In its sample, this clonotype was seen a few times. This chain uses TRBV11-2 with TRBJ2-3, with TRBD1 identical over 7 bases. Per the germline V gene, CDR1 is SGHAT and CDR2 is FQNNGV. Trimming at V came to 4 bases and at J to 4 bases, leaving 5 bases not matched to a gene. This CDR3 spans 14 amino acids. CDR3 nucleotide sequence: TGTGCCAGCAGCTCCGGGACAGTTGCAGATACGCAGTATTTT. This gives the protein CASSSGTVADTQYF. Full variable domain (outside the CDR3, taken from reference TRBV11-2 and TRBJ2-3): EAGVAQSPRYKIIEKRQSVAFWCNPISGHATLYWYQQILGQGPKLLIQFQNNGVVDDSQLPKDRFSAERLKGVDSTLKIQPAKLEDSAVYLCASSSGTVADTQYFGPGTRLTVL.

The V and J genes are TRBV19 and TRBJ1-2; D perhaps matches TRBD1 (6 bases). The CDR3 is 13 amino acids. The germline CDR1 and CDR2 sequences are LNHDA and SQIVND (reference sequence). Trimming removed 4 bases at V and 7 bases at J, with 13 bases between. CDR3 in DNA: TGTGCCAGTAGTACCATACAGGGATCTGGCTACACCTTC. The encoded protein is CASSTIQGSGYTF.

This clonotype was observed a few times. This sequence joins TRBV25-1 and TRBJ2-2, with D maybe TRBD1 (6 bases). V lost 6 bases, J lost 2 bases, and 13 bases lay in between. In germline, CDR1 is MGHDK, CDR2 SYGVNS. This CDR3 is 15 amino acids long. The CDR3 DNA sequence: TGTGCCAGCAGCCCCCGAGGGACAAACACCGGGGAGCTGTTTTTT. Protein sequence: CASSPRGTNTGELFF.

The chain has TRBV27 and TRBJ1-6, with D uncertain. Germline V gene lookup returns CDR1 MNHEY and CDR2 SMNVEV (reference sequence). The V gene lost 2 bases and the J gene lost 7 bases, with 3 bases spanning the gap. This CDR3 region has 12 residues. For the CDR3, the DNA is TGTGCCAGCAGTTTAAGAAATTCACCCCTCCACTTT. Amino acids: CASSLRNSPLHF.

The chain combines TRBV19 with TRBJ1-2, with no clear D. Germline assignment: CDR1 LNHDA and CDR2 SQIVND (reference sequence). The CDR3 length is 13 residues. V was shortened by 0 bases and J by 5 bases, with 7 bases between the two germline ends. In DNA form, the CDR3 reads TGTGCCAGTAGTATAGAGGGGAGATATGGCTACACCTTC. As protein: CASSIEGRYGYTF.

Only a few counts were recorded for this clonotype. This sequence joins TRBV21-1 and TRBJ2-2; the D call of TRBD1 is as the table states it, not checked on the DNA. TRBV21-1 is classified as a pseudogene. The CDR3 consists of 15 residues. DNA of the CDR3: TGTGCCAGCAGGCAGGACAGGGCGAACACCGGGGAGCTGTTTTTT. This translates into CASRQDRANTGELFF.